The rows below give T cell receptor beta chains drawn from one sample of a study of vaccination and CD4 T cells after COVID-19. Their recognized antigens are unknown. Via MiXCR, TCRdb re-called the PCR reads, giving one row per CDR3 protein. The sample carries some 12,000 distinct CDR3 sequences, 55% to 65% recorded once. The sample was CD4+ T cells from blood, cultured in vitro, taken before SARS-CoV-2 vaccination. The receptor source for this set is a human donor who had recovered from COVID-19. CDR3s include the opening cysteine and the closing phenylalanine or tryptophan. D genes are given only for firm matches. Clone size appears in some rows only: once, few, many, or a class for an expanded clone.

>once|TRBV6-1|TRBJ2-2|NA
CASNFRERGGELFF
TGTGCCAGCAACTTCAGGGAAAGGGGCGGGGAGCTGTTTTTT
>NA|TRBV2|TRBJ2-7|NA
CASTPSGARYEQYF
TGTGCCAGCACCCCATCAGGGGCCCGATACGAGCAGTACTTC
>NA|TRBV7-2|TRBJ1-1|NA
CASSSVGMNTEAFF
TGTGCCAGCAGCTCCGTAGGCATGAACACTGAAGCTTTCTTT
>few|TRBV27|TRBJ2-5|NA
CASSSRTTQETQYF
TGTGCCAGCAGTTCCAGGACTACCCAAGAGACCCAGTACTTC
>NA|TRBV29-1|TRBJ2-5|TRBD2
CSVDHGSSGSQETQYF
TGCAGCGTTGATCATGGTTCTAGCGGAAGCCAAGAGACCCAGTACTTC
>NA|TRBV12-3/TRBV12-4|TRBJ2-7|TRBD1
CASRYTGTGAHEQYF
TGTGCCAGCAGGTATACCGGGACAGGGGCCCACGAGCAGTACTTC
>NA|TRBV7-3|TRBJ2-3|NA
CASSLGVTGQDTQYF
TGTGCCAGCAGCTTAGGAGTAACGGGCCAAGATACGCAGTATTTT
>few|TRBV7-2|TRBJ2-3|TRBD2
CASSLDTGLAGGTDTQYF
TGTGCCAGCAGCTTAGATACCGGACTAGCGGGGGGCACAGATACGCAGTATTTT
>NA|TRBV6-2/TRBV6-3|TRBJ2-1|NA
CASASGSYYNEQFF
TGTGCCTCCGCGTCAGGGTCCTATTACAATGAGCAGTTCTTC
>few|TRBV21-1|TRBJ1-6|NA
CASSKLSHHNSPLHF
TGTGCCAGCAGCAAACTCTCTCACCATAATTCACCCCTCCACTTT
>NA|TRBV28|TRBJ2-3|TRBD1
CASSLLPGQGASDTQYF
TGTGCCAGCAGTTTACTCCCGGGACAGGGGGCATCAGATACGCAGTATTTT
>NA|TRBV5-6|TRBJ1-1|NA
CASSFEDTPEAFF
TGTGCCAGCAGCTTCGAAGACACTCCTGAAGCTTTCTTT
>NA|TRBV28|TRBJ1-1|NA
CASVIQGTEAFF
TGTGCCAGCGTTATTCAGGGGACTGAAGCTTTCTTT
>NA|TRBV7-6|TRBJ2-5|NA
CASSMGQETQYF
TGTGCCAGCAGTATGGGCCAAGAGACCCAGTACTTC
>few|TRBV24-1|TRBJ2-1|TRBD2
CATSGLAGGPNEQFF
TGTGCCACCAGTGGACTAGCGGGAGGGCCGAATGAGCAGTTCTTC
>few|TRBV6-1|TRBJ1-5|NA
CASRWGGLNQPQHF
TGTGCCAGCCGGTGGGGGGGCCTTAATCAGCCCCAGCATTTT
>NA|TRBV19|TRBJ2-2|NA
CASSRRGTPNTGELFF
TGTGCCAGTAGTAGGAGGGGTACCCCGAACACCGGGGAGCTGTTTTTT
>once|TRBV7-8|TRBJ1-2|TRBD1
CASSLGGQGVRGYTF
TGTGCCAGCAGCTTGGGGGGACAGGGCGTTCGGGGCTACACCTTC
>NA|TRBV24-1|TRBJ1-2|NA
CATSDGGNYGYTF
TGTGCCACCAGTGACGGGGGGAACTATGGCTACACCTTC
>NA|TRBV27|TRBJ2-5|TRBD1
CASSFSWDREAQYF
TGTGCCAGCAGTTTTTCGTGGGACAGGGAGGCCCAGTACTTC
>once|TRBV6-1|TRBJ2-2|NA
CASSKDLGTGELFF
TGTGCCAGCAGTAAGGATTTAGGGACCGGGGAGCTGTTTTTT
>NA|TRBV20-1|TRBJ2-7|TRBD2
CSAWSGLTSKQYF
TGCAGTGCTTGGTCGGGACTAACTTCCAAGCAGTACTTC
>NA|TRBV29-1|TRBJ2-1|NA
CSVGYNEQFF
TGCAGCGTTGGGTACAATGAGCAGTTCTTC
>NA|TRBV20-1|TRBJ2-4|NA
CSAMRGSGANIQYF
TGCAGTGCTATGAGGGGGTCAGGGGCAAACATTCAGTACTTC
>NA|TRBV29-1|TRBJ2-3|NA
CSVDSAGYADTQYF
TGCAGCGTTGATTCGGCAGGGTATGCAGATACGCAGTATTTT
>NA|TRBV6-1|TRBJ1-5|TRBD1
CASSPLPGQGFGNQPQHF
TGTGCCAGCAGTCCACTCCCGGGACAGGGGTTTGGCAATCAGCCCCAGCATTTT
>NA|TRBV5-8|TRBJ1-2|NA
CASSGDGGVVGYTF
TGTGCCAGCAGCGGGGACGGCGGGGTTGTAGGCTACACCTTC